This T cell receptor beta chain was observed in a study of T cell repertoires in cytomegalovirus infection. Study details: Signatures in public TCR beta sequences pointed to both CMV infection and matching HLA type. Notes on the study in general: Adding up the frequency of public TCR beta families identified people who carried CMV plus the relevant HLA. Ex vivo, HLA-C-restricted CMV-specific TCR beta clonotypes prevailed over the rest of the response.

TCRdb itself ran the reads through MiXCR, one entry per CDR3 protein. The profile shows about 920,000 distinct CDR3 sequences, approximately 33% of them singletons. CDR1 PRHDT and CDR2 FYEKMQ come from the germline V gene (reference sequence). The CDR3 is 17 residues long. The V and J ends lost 2 bases and 1 base respectively, with 15 bases between them. There are a few counts of this clonotype. Antigen: not known. This specimen was cultured CD8+ T cells from PBMCs, taken from culture after CMV antigen stimulation. The clonotype was recovered from a human donor in good health (CMV status not recorded). Some clones in this sample may be carry-over from other donors' samples. This chain joins TRBV13 and TRBJ2-1; the D call may be TRBD1 or TRBD2 (6 bases each). Here the CDR3 DNA reads TGTGCCAGCAGCTTAATTCTTCGGGGGCTATCCTACAATGAGCAGTTCTTC. It yields the protein CASSLILRGLSYNEQFF.